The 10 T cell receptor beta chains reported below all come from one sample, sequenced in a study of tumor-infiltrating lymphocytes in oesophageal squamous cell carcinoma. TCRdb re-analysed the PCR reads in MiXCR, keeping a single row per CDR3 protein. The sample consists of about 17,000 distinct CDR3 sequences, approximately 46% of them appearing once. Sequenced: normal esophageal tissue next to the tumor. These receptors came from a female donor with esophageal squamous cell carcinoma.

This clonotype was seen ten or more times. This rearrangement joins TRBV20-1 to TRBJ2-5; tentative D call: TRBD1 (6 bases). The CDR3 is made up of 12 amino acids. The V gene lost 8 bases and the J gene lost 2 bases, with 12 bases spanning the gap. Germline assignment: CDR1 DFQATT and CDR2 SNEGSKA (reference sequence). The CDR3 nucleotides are TGCAGTTACTTCAGGGGACAAGAGACCCAGTACTTC. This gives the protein CSYFRGQETQYF.

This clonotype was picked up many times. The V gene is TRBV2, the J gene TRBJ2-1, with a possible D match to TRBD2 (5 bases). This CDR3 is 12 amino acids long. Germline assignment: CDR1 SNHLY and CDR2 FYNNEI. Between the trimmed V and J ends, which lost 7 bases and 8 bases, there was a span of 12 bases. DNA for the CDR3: TGTGCCAGCACGAGAACTAGTCATGAGCAGTTCTTC. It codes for CASTRTSHEQFF.

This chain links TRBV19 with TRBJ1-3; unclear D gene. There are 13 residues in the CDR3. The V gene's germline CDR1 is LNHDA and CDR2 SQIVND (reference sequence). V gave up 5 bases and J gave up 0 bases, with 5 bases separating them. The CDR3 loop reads CASSWLSGNTIYF. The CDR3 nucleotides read TGTGCCAGTAGTTGGCTCTCTGGAAACACCATATATTTT.

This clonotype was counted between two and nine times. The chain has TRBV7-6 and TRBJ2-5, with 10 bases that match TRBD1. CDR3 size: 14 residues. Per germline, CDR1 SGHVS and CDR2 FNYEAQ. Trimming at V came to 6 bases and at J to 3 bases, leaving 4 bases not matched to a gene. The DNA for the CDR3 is TGTGCCAGCAGACGGACAGGGGGAGAAGAGACCCAGTACTTC. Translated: CASRRTGGEETQYF.

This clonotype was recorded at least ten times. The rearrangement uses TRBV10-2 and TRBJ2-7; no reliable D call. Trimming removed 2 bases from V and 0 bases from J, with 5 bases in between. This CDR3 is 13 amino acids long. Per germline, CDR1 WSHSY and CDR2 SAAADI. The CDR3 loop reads CASSEGSSYEQYF. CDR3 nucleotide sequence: TGCGCCAGCAGTGAGGGGTCCTCCTACGAGCAGTACTTC.

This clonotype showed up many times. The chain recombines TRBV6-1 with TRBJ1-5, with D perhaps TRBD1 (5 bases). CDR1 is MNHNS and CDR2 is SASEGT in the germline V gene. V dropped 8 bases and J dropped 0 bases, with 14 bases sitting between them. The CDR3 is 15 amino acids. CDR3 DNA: TGTGCCAGCGCTCGGACAACCACTAGCAATCAGCCCCAGCATTTT. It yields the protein CASARTTTSNQPQHF.

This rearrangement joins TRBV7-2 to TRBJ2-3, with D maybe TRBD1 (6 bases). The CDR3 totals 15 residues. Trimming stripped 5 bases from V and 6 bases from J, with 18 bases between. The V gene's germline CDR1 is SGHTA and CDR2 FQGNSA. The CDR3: CASSAQSVRGDTQYF. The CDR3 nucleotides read TGTGCCAGCAGCGCTCAGTCGGTGAGGGGGGATACGCAGTATTTT. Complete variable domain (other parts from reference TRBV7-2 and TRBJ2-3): GAGVSQSPSNKVTEKGKDVELRCDPISGHTALYWYRQSLGQGLEFLIYFQGNSAPDKSGLPSDRFSAERTGGSVSTLTIQRTQQEDSAVYLCASSAQSVRGDTQYFGPGTRLTVL.

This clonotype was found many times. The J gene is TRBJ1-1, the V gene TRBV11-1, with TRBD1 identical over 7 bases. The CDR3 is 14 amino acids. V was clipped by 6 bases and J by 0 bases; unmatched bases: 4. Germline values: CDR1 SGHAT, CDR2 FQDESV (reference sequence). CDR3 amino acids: CASRRDSLNTEAFF. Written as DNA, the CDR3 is TGTGCCAGCAGAAGGGACAGTTTGAACACTGAAGCTTTCTTT.

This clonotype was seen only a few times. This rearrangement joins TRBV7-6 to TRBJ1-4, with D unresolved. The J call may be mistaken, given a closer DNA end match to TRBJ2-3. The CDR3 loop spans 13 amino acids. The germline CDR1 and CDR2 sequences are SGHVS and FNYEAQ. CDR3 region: CASSFYGPDTQYF. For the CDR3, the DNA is TGTGCCAGCAGCTTTTATGGCCCCGATACGCAGTATTTT.

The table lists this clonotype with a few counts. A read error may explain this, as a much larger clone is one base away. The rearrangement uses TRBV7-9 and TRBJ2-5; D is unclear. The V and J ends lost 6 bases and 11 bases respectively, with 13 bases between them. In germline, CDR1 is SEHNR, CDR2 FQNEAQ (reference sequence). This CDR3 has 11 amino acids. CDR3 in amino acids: CASRIGNEQYF. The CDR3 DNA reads TGTGCCAGCAGGATCGGTAATGAGCAGTACTTC. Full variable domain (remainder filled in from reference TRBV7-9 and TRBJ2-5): DTGVSQNPRHKITKRGQNVTFRCDPISEHNRLYWYRQTLGQGPEFLTYFQNEAQLEKSRLLSDRFSAERPKGSFSTLEIQRTEQGDSAMYLCASRIGNEQYFGPGTRLLVL.